This T cell receptor (beta chain) comes out of a study of Graves' ophthalmopathy and Graves' hyperthyroidism. A roughly 9.3 ml volume of fresh peripheral blood provided the PBMCs. RNA transcripts served as template for amplifying TCR beta CDR3 sequences. In the first round, RT-PCR was carried out with HTBI primers, and a multiplex PCR formed the second round. A single record per CDR3 protein comes from TCRdb applying MiXCR to the multiplex PCR reads. The sample consists of about 660,000 distinct CDR3 sequences, about 38% of them appearing once. Overall study findings and caveats: Discrimination between ophthalmopathy and stable hyperthyroidism by a 13-signature model showed about 88% sensitivity and 70% to 82% specificity.

Germline CDR1 SEHNR, CDR2 FQNEAQ (reference sequence). Trimming pared 5 bases from V and 11 bases from J, leaving 18 bases between. CDR3 length: 13 residues. On this clonotype itself: Its target is not known.

This receptor was taken from an adult man with Graves' ophthalmopathy. Material: peripheral blood. The V gene is TRBV7-9, the J gene TRBJ1-1; a weak D match, TRBD1 (6 bases). In nucleotides, the CDR3 is TGTGCCAGCAGCCGCAACCAGGGGTTGGGGGCTTTCTTT. Translating it yields CASSRNQGLGAFF.